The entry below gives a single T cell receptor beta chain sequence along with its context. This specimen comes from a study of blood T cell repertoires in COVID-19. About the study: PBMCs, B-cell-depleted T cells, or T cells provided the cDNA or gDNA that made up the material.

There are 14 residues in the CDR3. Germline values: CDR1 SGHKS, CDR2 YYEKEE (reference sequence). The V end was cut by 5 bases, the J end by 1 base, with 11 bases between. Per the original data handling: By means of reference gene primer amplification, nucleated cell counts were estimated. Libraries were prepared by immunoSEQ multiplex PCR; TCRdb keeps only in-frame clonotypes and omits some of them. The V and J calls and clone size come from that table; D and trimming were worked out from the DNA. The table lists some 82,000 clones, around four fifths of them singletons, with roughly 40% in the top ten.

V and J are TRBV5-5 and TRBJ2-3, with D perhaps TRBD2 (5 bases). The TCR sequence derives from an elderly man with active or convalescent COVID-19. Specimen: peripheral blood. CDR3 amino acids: CASRLDYRTDTQYF. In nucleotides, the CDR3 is TGTGCCAGCAGACTCGACTACCGCACAGATACGCAGTATTTT. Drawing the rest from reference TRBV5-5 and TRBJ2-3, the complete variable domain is DAGVTQSPTHLIKTRGQQVTLRCSPISGHKSVSWYQQVLGQGPQFIFQYYEKEERGRGNFPDRFSARQFPNYSSELNVNALLLGDSALYLCASRLDYRTDTQYFGPGTRLTVL.